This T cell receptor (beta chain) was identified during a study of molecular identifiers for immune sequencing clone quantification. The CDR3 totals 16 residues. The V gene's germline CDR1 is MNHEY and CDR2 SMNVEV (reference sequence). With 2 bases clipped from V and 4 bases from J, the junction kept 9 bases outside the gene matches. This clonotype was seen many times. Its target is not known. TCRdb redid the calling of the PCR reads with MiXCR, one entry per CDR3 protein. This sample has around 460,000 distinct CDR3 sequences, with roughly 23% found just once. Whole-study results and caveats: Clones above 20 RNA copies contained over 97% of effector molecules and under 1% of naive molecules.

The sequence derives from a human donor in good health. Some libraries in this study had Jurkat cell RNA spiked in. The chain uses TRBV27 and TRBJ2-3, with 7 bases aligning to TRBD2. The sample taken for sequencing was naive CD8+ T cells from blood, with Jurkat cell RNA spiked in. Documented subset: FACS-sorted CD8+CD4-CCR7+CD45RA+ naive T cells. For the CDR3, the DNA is TGTGCCAGCAGTTTAGTAGCGGGTAACGAGGCAGATACGCAGTATTTT. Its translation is CASSLVAGNEADTQYF.